This TCR beta chain emerged from a study of T cells expressing NK-cell markers. This CDR3 is built from 16 residues. Germline loops: CDR1 SGDLS, CDR2 YYNGEE. Regarding this clonotype: Its antigen is as yet unknown.

TCRdb reanalyzed the 5' RACE reads, giving one entry per CDR3 protein sequence and no DNA. The sample's table shows some 150,000 distinct CDR3 sequences. Study-level points and caveats: Of the CD8+ T cells in about 6 donors, 1.0-7.0% belonged to dominant NKG2C+ clonotypes.

The clonotype originates from a man between 18 and 35 years old in good health. J is TRBJ2-3 and V is TRBV9; no DNA is available, so the TRBD2 call from TCRdb remains unchecked. The sample taken for sequencing was blood T cells: a sorted CD56 or NKG2C T cell subset, CD4+ or CD8+ T cells, or bulk PBMC T cells (not recorded which). The CDR3 loop is CASSVGLAGNTDTQYF.